This T cell receptor beta chain was sequenced in a study of cytomegalovirus exposure and HLA in healthy donors. Germline loops: CDR1 MNHEY, CDR2 SMNVEV (reference sequence). Germline trimming cut 3 bases from V and 4 bases from J; bases unmatched to any gene: 3. The CDR3 contains 13 residues. The assay was immunoSEQ multiplex PCR, and TCRdb's table has in-frame clones only and misses some. The sample includes fewer than 200,000 clones, 85% seen only once; the top ten take about 15%. Sequencing used PBMCs. The chain links TRBV27 to TRBJ2-7, with TRBD1 matching over 7 bases. This TCR was recovered from a man between 18 and 29 years old in good health and CMV-seropositive. The CDR3 reads CASSFNRGYEQYF. Here the CDR3 DNA reads TGTGCCAGCAGTTTTAACAGGGGATACGAGCAGTACTTC.